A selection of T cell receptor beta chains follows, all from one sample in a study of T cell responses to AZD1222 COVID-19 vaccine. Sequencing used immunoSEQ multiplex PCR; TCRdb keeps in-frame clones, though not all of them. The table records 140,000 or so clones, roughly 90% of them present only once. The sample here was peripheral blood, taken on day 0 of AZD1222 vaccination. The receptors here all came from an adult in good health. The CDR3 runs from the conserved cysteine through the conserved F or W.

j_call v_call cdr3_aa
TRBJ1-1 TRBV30 CAWSQGRLEAFF
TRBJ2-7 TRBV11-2 CASSLSGTYEQYF
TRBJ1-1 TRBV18 CASSPTQGEAFF
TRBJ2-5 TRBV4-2 CASSQARGNQETQYF
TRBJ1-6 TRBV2 CASSAPGGRSPLHF
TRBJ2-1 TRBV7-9 CASSPTSSNEQFF
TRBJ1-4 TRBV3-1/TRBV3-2 CASSQGPGKLFF
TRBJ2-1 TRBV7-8 CASSFAGTDNEQFF
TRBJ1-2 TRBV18 CASSPSINNYGYTF
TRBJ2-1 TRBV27 CASSPGALTAIEQFF
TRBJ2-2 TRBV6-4 CASSDSRGVGTGELFF
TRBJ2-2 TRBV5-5 CASSKDWPSNTGELFF
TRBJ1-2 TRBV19 CASRAREGPDYGYTF
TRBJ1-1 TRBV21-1 CASRSGGDTEAFF
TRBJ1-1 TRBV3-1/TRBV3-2 CASSRRGTQNTEAFF
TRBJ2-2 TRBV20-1 CSASAPNPNTGELFF
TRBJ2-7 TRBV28 CASSLRAGDGTYEQYF
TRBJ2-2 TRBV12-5 CASGLVQGSHGELFF
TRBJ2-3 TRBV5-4 CASSLASGESTDTQYF
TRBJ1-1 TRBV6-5 CASSYSDRNTEAFF
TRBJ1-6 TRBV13 CASSLRQVNSPLHF
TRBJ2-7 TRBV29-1 CSVDEVAGGSEQYF
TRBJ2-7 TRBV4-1 CASSRDRDSYEQYF
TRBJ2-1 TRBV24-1 CATSDNLAGGADEQFF
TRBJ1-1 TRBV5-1 CASSFRGGNTEAFF
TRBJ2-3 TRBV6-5 CASSDQGAADTQYF
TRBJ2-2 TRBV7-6 CASSSGQGQANTGELFF
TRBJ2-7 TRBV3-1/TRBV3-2 CASSPHDPTVDEQYF
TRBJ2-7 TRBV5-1 CASSGQFVDEQYF
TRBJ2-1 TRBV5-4 CASSLGAKKLSYNEQFF
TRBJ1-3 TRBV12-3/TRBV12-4 CASRPSSGNTIYF
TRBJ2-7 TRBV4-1 CASSHVYSYEQYF
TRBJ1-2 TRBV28 CASSPKGYGYTF
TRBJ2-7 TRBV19 CASSIRGTGSYEQYF
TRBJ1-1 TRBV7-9 CASSSPGGMNTEAFF
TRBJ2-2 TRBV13 CASSLGMNTGELFF
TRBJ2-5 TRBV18 CASSPGGQETQYF
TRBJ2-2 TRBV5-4 CASSLGSARSTGELFF
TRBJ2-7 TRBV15 CATSIPWAGGPREQYF
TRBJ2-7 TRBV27 CASSVSGGADEQYF
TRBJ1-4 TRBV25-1 CASSETGYYEKLFF
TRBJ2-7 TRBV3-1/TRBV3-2 CASSQVTSGAYEQYF
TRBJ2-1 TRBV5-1 CASSLKEGQTSFSYNEQFF
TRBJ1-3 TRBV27 CASRGLGGNSGNTIYF
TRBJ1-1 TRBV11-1 CASSRNTEAFF
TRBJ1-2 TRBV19 CASTSQGPNYGYTF
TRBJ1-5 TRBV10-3 CAISKTDSNQPQHF
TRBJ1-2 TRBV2 CASRERTLGYGYTF
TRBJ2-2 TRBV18 CASSPPGQRNTGELFF
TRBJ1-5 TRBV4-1 CASSWSEERPQHF
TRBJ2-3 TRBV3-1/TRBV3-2 CASSQELGLAGGRDTQYF
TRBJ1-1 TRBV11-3 CASSLGQGMNTEAFF
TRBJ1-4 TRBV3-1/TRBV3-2 CASSPGQINEKLFF